This T cell receptor (beta chain) was recorded in a study of T cell repertoires in cytomegalovirus infection. Study-level results: Adding up the frequency of public TCR beta families identified people who carried CMV plus the relevant HLA.

Of note for this clonotype: Its antigen is unknown.

Per germline, CDR1 SGHNT and CDR2 YYREEE (reference sequence). The V end lost 4 bases, the J end lost 2 bases, and 15 bases lay between the germline ends. This CDR3 region has 15 residues. TCRdb reprocessed the reads with MiXCR, giving one entry per CDR3 protein. The sample consists of 290,000 or so distinct CDR3 sequences, about 25% of them appearing once. J is TRBJ1-1 and V is TRBV5-4; D is uncertain. The sequence derives from a human donor in good health (CMV status not recorded). Some clones in this sample may be carry-over from other donors' samples. The sequencing input was PBMCs. The CDR3 here is CASSLRTGSNTEAFF. The DNA for the CDR3 is TGTGCCAGCAGCCTTAGAACGGGGTCCAACACTGAAGCTTTCTTT.